The TCR beta chain under discussion was sequenced for a study of cytomegalovirus exposure and HLA in healthy donors. Study-level findings and limits: Data from an earlier analysis indicated that most TCR beta V segments were productive either about 87% or about 30% of the time.

A multiplex PCR was run with 60 Vbeta primers and 13 Jbeta primers. Method: immunoSEQ multiplex PCR; TCRdb's copy keeps in-frame clones and lacks some. This table has 150,000 to 200,000 clones, 68% appearing once. CDR1 and CDR2 (germline): SGDLS, YYNGEE. V gave up 1 base and J gave up 9 bases, with 15 bases separating them. The CDR3 consists of 14 residues. For this clone: The antigen remains undetermined.

The receptor was isolated from a man aged 25 to 45 in good health and CMV-seropositive. The sequenced material came from PBMCs. The rearrangement joins TRBV9 to TRBJ2-3, with unresolved D. CDR3 nucleotides: TGTGCCAGCAGCGTAAGTGCTCCGGCAGGAACGCAGTATTTT. Protein: CASSVSAPAGTQYF.